The rows below give T cell receptor beta chains drawn from one sample of a study of cytomegalovirus exposure and HLA in healthy donors. Profiled with immunoSEQ multiplex PCR; TCRdb holds only in-frame clones, not every one. This table has under 100,000 clones, more than 50% appearing once. The specimen was PBMCs. Every receptor here comes from a woman between 40 and 50 years old in good health and CMV-seropositive. CDR3s include the opening cysteine and the closing phenylalanine or tryptophan. A D gene is named only where the DNA matches it firmly. Clone sizes are given selectively: once, few, many, or a class where the clone is expanded.

TRBD1	.	TRBV18	TRBJ1-5	TGTGCCAGCTCACCAGACAGGGATATTCAGCCCCAGCATTTT	CASSPDRDIQPQHF
.	few	TRBV6-5	TRBJ2-7	TGTGCCAGCAGCCGAGCCTCGGGGGCCTACGAGCAGTACTTC	CASSRASGAYEQYF
.	.	TRBV7-2	TRBJ1-5	TGTGCCAGCAGCTTACTCTTCGAGGTTCAGCCCCAGCATTTT	CASSLLFEVQPQHF
.	.	TRBV6-5	TRBJ2-7	TGTGCCAGCAGTTACTCACTAGATTCGGCCTACGAGCAGTACTTC	CASSYSLDSAYEQYF
.	.	TRBV11-2	TRBJ2-7	TGTGCCAGCAGCTTAGGAACCACGGGACACCTATTAACCTACGAGCAGTACTTC	CASSLGTTGHLLTYEQYF
TRBD2	.	TRBV5-4	TRBJ2-5	TGTGCCAGCAGCTTGGGAGGCGGGAGTGAAGAGACCCAGTACTTC	CASSLGGGSEETQYF
TRBD2	.	TRBV30	TRBJ2-2	TGTGCCTGGAGTACGACTAGCGGGAGAGGGGGATACACCGGGGAGCTGTTTTTT	CAWSTTSGRGGYTGELFF
TRBD2	few	TRBV5-4	TRBJ2-5	TGTGCCAGCAGTGAGACTAGCGGGAGCCGGGAGACCCAGTACTTC	CASSETSGSRETQYF
TRBD1	.	TRBV28	TRBJ1-2	TGTGCCAGCAGTTGGGGACAGATCTATGGCTACACCTTC	CASSWGQIYGYTF
.	.	TRBV28	TRBJ1-2	TGTGCCATTGGGCCAGTCTATGGCTACACCTTC	CAIGPVYGYTF
.	.	TRBV14	TRBJ2-2	TGTGCCAGCAGCCTTGGACGGGGCGGGGAGCTGTTTTTT	CASSLGRGGELFF
TRBD2	few	TRBV13	TRBJ2-3	TGTGCCAGCAGCTTTAGCGGGAGCGGGATAGATACGCAGTATTTT	CASSFSGSGIDTQYF
.	few	TRBV7-2	TRBJ1-2	TGTGCCAGCAGCTTAGAGGCCAGTCCGGGGATTGGGGATGGCTACACCTTC	CASSLEASPGIGDGYTF
.	.	TRBV7-2	TRBJ1-5	TGTGCCAGCAGCTCGGACAGCGGTCAGCCCCAGCATTTT	CASSSDSGQPQHF
TRBD2	once	TRBV29-1	TRBJ2-1	TGCAGCGTTGTCCCGGGACTAGCGGACAATGAGCAGTTCTTC	CSVVPGLADNEQFF
TRBD1	.	TRBV18	TRBJ2-1	TGTGCCAGCTCACCAGAGGGACAGCTACCCTCCTACAATGAGCAGTTCTTC	CASSPEGQLPSYNEQFF
TRBD2	few	TRBV5-1	TRBJ2-1	TGCGCCAGCAGCACGAGACTAGCGGGAGAAAGTGTCTTC	CASSTRLAGESVF
TRBD1	.	TRBV5-1	TRBJ1-2	TGCGCCAGCAGCTTTGGGACAGGGTCAGACTATGGCTACACCTTC	CASSFGTGSDYGYTF
TRBD2	.	TRBV29-1	TRBJ2-1	TGCAGCGTTGAACGGGGAACACGGGGGGACAATGAGCAGTTCTTC	CSVERGTRGDNEQFF
.	few	TRBV28	TRBJ2-2	TGTGCCAGCCAAACATTCAATCATGCCGGGGAGCTGTTTTTT	CASQTFNHAGELFF
TRBD1	.	TRBV28	TRBJ1-3	TGTGCCAGCAGTTCTCCCGGACAGGGGTCAGGAAACACCATATATTTT	CASSSPGQGSGNTIYF
.	once	TRBV18	TRBJ1-1	TGTGCCAGCTCGCCCCGGCAGGCGACGGAGAACACTGAAGCTTTCTTT	CASSPRQATENTEAFF
.	.	TRBV5-1	TRBJ1-2	TGCGCCAGCAGCTTGATGCAGTCGAATAACTATGGCTACACCTTC	CASSLMQSNNYGYTF
.	.	TRBV7-2	TRBJ2-7	TGTGCCAGCAGCTTAGTGCCTTTGGTGGGAGGCTCCTACGAGCAGTACTTC	CASSLVPLVGGSYEQYF
.	.	TRBV27	TRBJ2-5	TGTGCCAGCAGTTCCCCCGACAGAAACCAAGAGACCCAGTACTTC	CASSSPDRNQETQYF
TRBD2	.	TRBV18	TRBJ2-7	TGTGCCAGCTCACCGGGACTAGCGGGAGGATACGAGCAGTACTTC	CASSPGLAGGYEQYF
.	once	TRBV5-1	TRBJ2-2	TGCGCCAGCAGCTTGATACAGGCGGTCACCGGGGAGCTGTTTTTT	CASSLIQAVTGELFF
.	.	TRBV28	TRBJ1-1	TGTGCCAGCAGTTTAACCGACAGGCCCAACACTGAAGCTTTCTTT	CASSLTDRPNTEAFF
TRBD1	.	TRBV5-1	TRBJ2-7	TGCGCCAGCAGCTTGGGACAGGGAGTCACCTACGAGCAGTACTTC	CASSLGQGVTYEQYF
.	.	TRBV7-7	TRBJ2-2	TGTGCCAGCAGCTTAGATCATGGGACGGAGGGAGCCGGGGAGCTGTTTTTT	CASSLDHGTEGAGELFF
.	few	TRBV25-1	TRBJ2-3	TGTGCCAGCAGTGATGCCACTCTATCCTCGCAGTATTTT	CASSDATLSSQYF
.	.	TRBV27	TRBJ1-4	TGTGCCAGCAGTTTAAGCTGGGGAGGTAATGAAAAACTGTTTTTT	CASSLSWGGNEKLFF
TRBD1	.	TRBV7-9	TRBJ1-5	TGTGCCAGCAGCCTCCTTCTGGACAGGGATACTCAGCCCCAGCATTTT	CASSLLLDRDTQPQHF
.	few	TRBV5-4	TRBJ2-7	TGTGCCAGCAGCTTGGCACCCTCGAGCTCCTACGAGCAGTACTTC	CASSLAPSSSYEQYF
TRBD1	once	TRBV7-2	TRBJ1-5	TGTGCCAGCAGCTTCGGTACGGCAAACAGGGGCTCCAATCAGCCCCAGCATTTT	CASSFGTANRGSNQPQHF